This T cell receptor beta chain was found in a study of identical twins. Points on this clonotype: Its antigen is currently unknown.

General observations from the study: For out-of-frame beta sequences, excess twin sharing was weaker. Models, which agreed with sharing between unrelated individuals, nonetheless underestimated the out-of-frame TCR alpha sharing seen in monozygotic twins.

A universal primer site was added by template switching, and unique molecular identifiers were carried by the cDNA. In TCRdb, the 5' RACE reads were re-called with MiXCR into one record per CDR3 protein. Here the sample spans 550,000 to 800,000 distinct CDR3 sequences, about 7% being singletons. V was trimmed by 1 base and J by 8 bases, leaving 12 bases between them. This CDR3 is 14 amino acids long. The same sample was also studied in work on yellow fever vaccine responses in identical twins. That work adds: Twins reportedly showed a vaccine T cell response that seemed partly convergent and partly personalized.

This chain joins TRBV12-3 or TRBV12-4 and TRBJ1-5, with TRBD1 as a possible D gene (6 bases). The material sequenced was PBMCs. This TCR was sampled from a woman in her late teens or twenties in good health. CDR3 nucleotide sequence: TGTGCCAGCAGTTTAGGCCAGGGGAGAAAGCCCCAGCATTTT. Translation gives CASSLGQGRKPQHF.